Listed below are T cell receptor beta chains from one sample, sequenced in a study of T cell responses to AZD1222 COVID-19 vaccine. Repertoires were generated with immunoSEQ multiplex PCR, while TCRdb's copy carries only in-frame clones and drops some. The sample yields fewer than 180,000 clones, roughly nine tenths seen once. The material was peripheral blood, obtained 28 days after the second AZD1222 dose. The receptors were sampled from an adult who received the AZD1222 COVID-19 vaccine. Each CDR3 is given with its conserved first and last residue. A D gene is named only where the DNA matches it firmly. Size is stated for part of the rows, as once, few or many counts, or as a class when the clone is expanded.

d_call	clone_size	v_call	j_call	cdr3_aa	cdr3_nt
-	-	TRBV6-1	TRBJ1-5	CASSEAQPQHF	TGTGCCAGCAGTGAAGCTCAGCCCCAGCATTTT
TRBD1	-	TRBV27	TRBJ2-3	CASRDRGIDTQYF	TGTGCCAGCCGGGACAGGGGGATCGATACGCAGTATTTT
-	once	TRBV5-1	TRBJ2-1	CASSLRGTEGYEQFF	TGCGCCAGCAGCTTGCGCGGGACGGAGGGCTATGAGCAGTTCTTC
-	-	TRBV30	TRBJ2-7	CAWSSDNPSRPIYEQYF	TGTGCCTGGAGTTCTGATAACCCCTCGAGACCAATCTACGAGCAGTACTTC
TRBD1	-	TRBV20-1	TRBJ1-5	CSASEGTVIVSDQPQHF	TGCAGTGCTAGTGAGGGGACAGTTATCGTTTCAGATCAGCCCCAGCATTTT
-	few	TRBV2	TRBJ2-7	CASTAGVGGEQYF	TGTGCCAGCACTGCAGGAGTAGGGGGCGAGCAGTACTTC
TRBD2	once	TRBV29-1	TRBJ2-5	CSVEHPSFGGSRVGQETQYF	TGCAGCGTTGAACATCCCTCTTTTGGCGGGAGCAGGGTAGGGCAAGAGACCCAGTACTTC
TRBD1	few	TRBV7-9	TRBJ1-2	CASSLVGQGGNYGYTF	TGTGCCAGCAGCTTAGTGGGACAGGGTGGAAACTATGGCTACACCTTC
-	-	TRBV3-1/TRBV3-2	TRBJ2-7	CASSQGQGREQYF	TGTGCCAGCAGCCAAGGGCAGGGTCGCGAGCAGTACTTC
TRBD2	-	TRBV5-1	TRBJ2-3	CASSLVSGRAGDTQYF	TGCGCCAGCAGCTTGGTTAGCGGGAGGGCCGGAGATACGCAGTATTTT
-	-	TRBV5-1	TRBJ2-6	CASSLVGGSGANVLTF	TGCGCCAGCAGCTTGGTCGGCGGTTCTGGGGCCAACGTCCTGACTTTC
-	-	TRBV5-1	TRBJ2-2	CASSLVGGEVTGELFF	TGCGCCAGCAGCTTGGTCGGGGGAGAGGTCACCGGGGAGCTGTTTTTT